The 14 T cell receptor beta chains reported below all come from one sample, sequenced in a study of CD4 and CD8 cells across lung adenocarcinoma regions. A single record per CDR3 protein comes from TCRdb applying MiXCR to the PCR reads. Among about 12,000 distinct CDR3 sequences listed, roughly 60% were seen once. The source material was CD8+ T cells from the margin of a lung tumor. The receptors shown here come from a female donor with lung adenocarcinoma. The CD4 and CD8 labels of this study may be unreliable.

J is TRBJ2-4 and V is TRBV6-1, with D possibly called TRBD1 or TRBD2 (6 bases each). V was cut by 9 bases and J by 13 bases, with 28 bases left in between. In germline, CDR1 is MNHNS, CDR2 SASEGT. The CDR3 consists of 15 residues. The CDR3 DNA follows: TGTGCCAGGGGGGCCGGGGGCCGGGACAAAGACACCCAGTACTTC. Translated, it gives CARGAGGRDKDTQYF.

The chain couples TRBV4-1 to TRBJ1-4, with D maybe TRBD1 (5 bases). The V end was cut by 0 bases, the J end by 2 bases, with 7 bases between. The germline CDR1 and CDR2 sequences are MGHRA and YSYEKL. This CDR3 comprises 15 residues. CDR3 bases: TGCGCCAGCAGCCAAGAGGGGGGGACTAATGAAAAACTGTTTTTT. Translation: CASSQEGGTNEKLFF.

In regard to this clonotype: One end of the junction varies from germline; a read error may be responsible. This rearrangement joins TRBV6-1 to TRBJ2-4; TRBD1 aligns across 8 bases. From germline, CDR1 is MNHNS and CDR2 SASEGT. The CDR3 runs 14 residues. The CDR3 DNA reads TGTGCCGGCAGGGGGCTGTGGGGGACAAACATGCAGTACTTC. This sequence encodes CAGRGLWGTNMQYF.

The chain couples TRBV20-1 to TRBJ2-3; 7 bases are shared with TRBD2. Trimming took 7 bases from V and 4 from J; bases not matched to a gene: 11. Germline values: CDR1 DFQATT, CDR2 SNEGSKA (reference sequence). There are 14 residues in the CDR3. DNA of the CDR3: TGCAGTGAAAGCGAGCGGGGAAGGGCAGATACGCAGTATTTT. Protein product: CSESERGRADTQYF.

The chain joins TRBV6-1 to TRBJ2-4, with D possibly TRBD1 on 6 matching bases. Germline values: CDR1 MNHNS, CDR2 SASEGT. The CDR3 is 16 amino acids. The ends were cut back, 5 bases at V and 13 bases at J, with 27 bases in the middle. The CDR3 loop is CASSPWGQRAKNTQYF. CDR3 nucleotide sequence: TGTGCCAGCAGTCCCTGGGGGCAGCGAGCCAAAAACACGCAGTACTTC.

The rearrangement links TRBV6-1 to TRBJ2-2; D might be TRBD1 or TRBD2, each matching 5 bases. Germline V gives CDR1 MNHNS, CDR2 SASEGT. The CDR3 is 15 amino acids. V shed 6 bases and J shed 4 bases, with 15 bases lying between them. This CDR3 is CASSDGTRSTGELFF. CDR3 DNA sequence: TGTGCCAGCAGCGACGGGACGCGTTCCACCGGGGAGCTGTTTTTT.

This chain joins TRBV6-1 and TRBJ2-1; 12 bases are a match to TRBD2. The germline V gene encodes CDR1 MNHNS and CDR2 SASEGT. V lost 6 bases to trimming and J lost 8 bases; unmatched junction nucleotides: 8. The CDR3 is 15 amino acids. CDR3 in amino acids: CASSAGLAGTDEQFF. The CDR3 bases are TGTGCCAGCAGCGCGGGACTAGCGGGCACCGATGAGCAGTTCTTC.

This clonotype came up once. The chain employs TRBV5-1 and TRBJ2-3, with D perhaps TRBD2 (6 bases). Per the germline V gene, CDR1 is SGHRS and CDR2 is YFSETQ. V was cut by 4 bases and J by 0 bases, with 9 bases left in between. The CDR3 consists of 14 residues. The CDR3 here is CASSPGTSTDTQYF. In DNA form, the CDR3 reads TGCGCCAGCAGCCCCGGGACTAGCACAGATACGCAGTATTTT.

This clonotype has a count of ten or more. The chain employs TRBV6-1 and TRBJ2-2; TRBD1 aligns across 10 bases. The J segment lost 4 bases and the V segment lost 3 bases, leaving 5 bases of the junction unmatched. The CDR3 covers 16 residues. CDR1 and CDR2 (germline): MNHNS, SASEGT. The CDR3 reads CASSDRDRGRTGELFF. The CDR3 DNA reads as TGTGCCAGCAGTGACCGGGACAGGGGTCGCACCGGGGAGCTGTTTTTT.

The chain employs TRBV25-1 and TRBJ2-1; 10 positions agree with TRBD2. Germline lookup yields CDR1 MGHDK and CDR2 SYGVNS. V gave up 6 bases and J gave up 3 bases; unmatched junction bases: 14. The CDR3 has 18 amino acids. The CDR3 sequence: CASSLPDGLAGVYNEQFF. CDR3 DNA: TGTGCCAGCAGCCTTCCTGACGGGCTAGCGGGAGTCTACAATGAGCAGTTCTTC.

This clonotype is termed medium-sized. This chain connects TRBV27 to TRBJ2-1; no reliable D call. V lost 3 bases, J lost 6 bases, and 3 bases lay in between. Germline values: CDR1 MNHEY, CDR2 SMNVEV (reference sequence). This CDR3 region has 11 residues. CDR3 DNA: TGTGCCAGCAGTTTTTTCAATGAGCAGTTCTTC. This codes for CASSFFNEQFF.

The chain links TRBV25-1 to TRBJ2-5; possible D gene TRBD1, 6 bases. The CDR3 has 16 amino acids. CDR1 and CDR2 from the germline V gene are MGHDK and SYGVNS. The V end was cut by 6 bases, the J end by 11 bases, with 28 bases between. CDR3 in DNA: TGTGCCAGCAGGGGATTAGGGGGACGGGGACCAGATACGCAGTACTTC. Protein sequence: CASRGLGGRGPDTQYF.

CDR3 residues: CASSVGGPFQYF. In nucleotides, the CDR3 is TGTGCCAGCAGCGTAGGGGGCCCATTTCAGTACTTC. The chain combines TRBV9 with TRBJ2-4; tentatively, D is TRBD1 (5 bases). The CDR3 runs to 12 residues. Germline V gives CDR1 SGDLS, CDR2 YYNGEE. Trimming shortened V by 0 bases and J by 11 bases, and 9 bases separated the two germline ends.

The chain combines TRBV6-1 with TRBJ2-1, with 10 positions matching TRBD1. The end of the DNA is better explained by TRBJ2-5, so the J call may be wrong. Germline-derived CDR1 and CDR2 are MNHNS and SASEGT. The CDR3 is made up of 14 amino acids. CDR3 sequence: CASNRDRGTETQYF. CDR3 bases: TGTGCCAGCAACCGGGACAGGGGAACGGAGACCCAGTACTTC.